This T cell receptor beta chain derives from a study of vaccination and CD4 T cells after COVID-19. Study context: Blood was drawn a median roughly 79 days post second dose, range 14 to 241. SARS-CoV-2, HCoV-NL63, HCoV-OC43 and HCoV-229E supplied the overlapping spike peptides used to stimulate cells.

An Oncomine TCR Beta short-read assay was used to sequence the DNA from cultured CD4+ T cells. A single record per CDR3 protein comes from TCRdb applying MiXCR to the PCR reads. The table records 25,000 to 30,000 distinct CDR3 sequences, 36% of them present only once. Points on this clonotype: Its target is not known.

Time point described: late sampling 161 to 241 days after vaccination in a few convalescent patients. Treatment indicated: approximately nine-day PBMC culture with coronavirus spike peptide pools or control peptides (ViraFEST assay). The sequence derives from a human donor who had recovered from COVID-19. The sequences come from CD4+ T cells from blood, cultured in vitro, collected about 7 months after SARS-CoV-2 vaccination.

The CDR3 nucleotides are TGTGCCAGCTCACCAGGCTGGGGCTCTGGGGCCAACGTCCTGACTTTC. It encodes CASSPGWGSGANVLTF. This chain joins TRBV18 and TRBJ2-6; D unclear. There are 16 residues in the CDR3. The germline V gene has CDR1 KGHSH and CDR2 LQKENI. V lost 2 bases, J lost 0 bases, and 8 bases lay in between.